The clone carrying this T cell receptor (beta chain) appeared a single time. The CDR3 covers 13 residues. In germline, CDR1 is MDHEN, CDR2 SYDVKM. Trimming cost V 7 bases and J 6 bases, with 15 bases left between them. This record comes from a study of blood T cell repertoires in COVID-19. Study background: The analysed material was cDNA or gDNA that came from T cells, B-cell-depleted T cells, or PBMCs.

Per the original methods: Reference gene primer amplification in the assay estimated nucleated cell counts. TCRdb's table, derived via immunoSEQ multiplex PCR, lists solely in-frame clones and lacks some. V and J calls and clone size are those listed in that table; D and trimming were worked out from the DNA. The table lists roughly 280,000 clones, 88% of them singletons. Recruited during active infection, patients (from Seattle) were subsequently followed longitudinally. The sequencing sample was made of peripheral blood. V is TRBV28 and J is TRBJ1-2, with D uncertain. The sequence derives from a woman aged 25 to 39 with COVID-19, enrolled during active disease. The CDR3 is CASTPGLRNGYTF. CDR3 nucleotide sequence: TGTGCCAGCACCCCGGGGTTAAGGAATGGCTACACCTTC.